This TCR beta chain was documented in a study of T-cell reconstitution after alpha-beta-depleted transplantation in children. As it was prepared, the TCRbeta library received unique molecular identifiers. TCRdb re-called the PCR reads through MiXCR, storing one row per CDR3 protein. The data contain 600,000 to 700,000 distinct CDR3 sequences, around 16% of them singletons. The source material was PBMCs from the stem cell graft donor, sampled from the stem cell graft. This receptor was identified in a human donor who donated a stem cell graft to a child with acute myeloid leukemia.

The CDR3 DNA follows: TGTGCCAGCAGTGAAGCTCGCCAGCCCAACACCGGGGAGCTGTTTTTT. Protein: CASSEARQPNTGELFF. The chain carries TRBV25-1 and TRBJ2-2; D unresolved. The CDR3 spans 16 residues. The ends were cut back, 2 bases at V and 2 bases at J, with 12 bases in the middle. Germline V CDR1 and CDR2: MGHDK, SYGVNS.